The rows below give T cell receptor beta chains drawn from one sample of a study of blood T cells in healthy people across ages. Using its own MiXCR run on the 5' RACE reads, TCRdb lists one record per CDR3 protein. The sample has 600,000 to 650,000 distinct CDR3 sequences, about 53% seen once. The sequenced material came from blood. The source is a man aged 60 to 75 in good health. The CDR3 runs from the conserved cysteine through the conserved F or W. D genes are given only for firm matches. Rows may omit the clone size; those that give it use once, few, many or a size class.

V	J	D	size	DNA	CDR3
TRBV15	TRBJ2-5	TRBD2	few	TGTGCCACCAGCAGAGATCAACTAGCGGGACTGAGACCAGAGACCCAGTACTTC	CATSRDQLAGLRPETQYF
TRBV20-1	TRBJ2-4	.	.	TGCAGTGCTCCAACCCGAGCCAAAAACATTCAGTACTTC	CSAPTRAKNIQYF
TRBV4-2	TRBJ1-1	.	once	TGTGCCAGCAGTCGGACGGACACTGAAGCTTTCTTT	CASSRTDTEAFF
TRBV6-1	TRBJ2-7	TRBD2	.	TGTGCCAGCGCGTCTAGCGGGGGGCCCTACGAGCAGTACTTC	CASASSGGPYEQYF
TRBV27	TRBJ2-7	.	few	TGTGCCAGCAGCTCCAGGGGCCACGAGCAGTACTTC	CASSSRGHEQYF
TRBV20-1	TRBJ2-6	.	many	TGCAGTGCTAGCCAGCAGGCGCGTTCTGGGGCCAACGTCCTGACTTTC	CSASQQARSGANVLTF
TRBV28	TRBJ2-1	.	once	TGTGCTATAAATCCGGGACAAGCCTACAACAATGAGCAGTTCTTC	CAINPGQAYNNEQFF
TRBV5-1	TRBJ2-5	TRBD1	.	TGCGCCAGCAGCTTGAATCCAGGGGGCATTGGAGAGACCCAGTACTTC	CASSLNPGGIGETQYF
TRBV7-8	TRBJ2-2	.	.	TGTGCCAGCAGCTGGAGAAGGGGTACCGGGGAGCTGTTTTTT	CASSWRRGTGELFF
TRBV4-1	TRBJ1-6	.	.	TGCGCCAGCAGCCAAAGCAGAGTTACGGATTCACCCCTCCACTTT	CASSQSRVTDSPLHF
TRBV7-9	TRBJ1-1	TRBD1	.	TGTGCCAGCAGCACCCGGACAGGGACTGAAGCTTTCTTT	CASSTRTGTEAFF
TRBV5-1	TRBJ2-5	TRBD1	.	TGCGCCAGCAGCTTGGAGGGGACAGGGCAAGAGACCCAGTACTTC	CASSLEGTGQETQYF
TRBV29-1	TRBJ1-2	TRBD1	few	TGCAGCGCGACAGGGCCCAACTATGGCTACACCTTC	CSATGPNYGYTF
TRBV10-1	TRBJ2-5	TRBD2	.	TGCGCCAGCAGTGAGTCCGGGACTAGCGGGGGTCTCAATGAGCAGTACTTC	CASSESGTSGGLNEQYF
TRBV4-2	TRBJ2-7	TRBD2	few	TGTGCCAGCAGCCAAGGGCTCCGGGGGGGCTCCGAGCAGTACTTC	CASSQGLRGGSEQYF
TRBV7-2	TRBJ2-7	.	.	TGTGCCAGCAGCGTAAATGTCGGGCTTCTCGAGCAGTACTTC	CASSVNVGLLEQYF
TRBV3-1	TRBJ2-3	.	.	TGTGCCAGCAGCTCCCGGCCTCAAGGTGGGACAGATACGCAGTATTTT	CASSSRPQGGTDTQYF
TRBV10-2	TRBJ2-1	TRBD2	many	TGCGCCAGCAGTGGGACCGGGACTAGCTCCTACAATGAGCAGTTCTTC	CASSGTGTSSYNEQFF
TRBV12-3/TRBV12-4	TRBJ2-1	.	few	TGCGCCAGCAGCTTCAGGGGCTCCTACAATGAGCAGTTCTTC	CASSFRGSYNEQFF
TRBV12-3/TRBV12-4	TRBJ2-3	.	.	TGTGCCAGCACCTCCCTAGGGAGCACAGATACGCAGTATTTT	CASTSLGSTDTQYF
TRBV6-5	TRBJ1-4	.	.	TGTGCCAGCAGTTACGTCATGGGAAGGGGTAATGAAAAACTGTTTTTT	CASSYVMGRGNEKLFF
TRBV20-1	TRBJ2-5	.	.	TGCAGTGCTAGAGGGCAAACCCAAGAGACCCAGTACTTC	CSARGQTQETQYF
TRBV7-8	TRBJ1-2	TRBD1	.	TGTGCCAGCAGCTCCCCCCCGGGACAGGGGGCGCTTGGCTACACCTTC	CASSSPPGQGALGYTF
TRBV5-1	TRBJ2-5	TRBD2	.	TGCGCCAGCAGCTTTAGGAATAGCGGGGAGACCCAGTACTTC	CASSFRNSGETQYF
TRBV27	TRBJ1-2	.	.	TGTGCCAGCAGTTTCTCCAGGGGTCCCCGGGATGGCTACACCTTC	CASSFSRGPRDGYTF
TRBV20-1	TRBJ1-2	TRBD1	.	TGCAGTGCTAGAGATCGGGACAGGGGGAACTATGGCTACACCTTC	CSARDRDRGNYGYTF
TRBV7-9	TRBJ2-1	.	.	TGTGCCAGCAGCTTAGCAGTAGCCTACAATGAGCAGTTCTTC	CASSLAVAYNEQFF
TRBV24-1	TRBJ2-5	.	few	TGTGCCACCAGTGATGCAACCCAAGAGACCCAGTACTTC	CATSDATQETQYF
TRBV5-1	TRBJ2-3	.	.	TGCGCCAGCAGCCCAGGGATGAGTTCTAGCACAGATACGCAGTATTTT	CASSPGMSSSTDTQYF
TRBV12-3/TRBV12-4	TRBJ2-7	.	.	TGTGCCAGCAGTCCTGGGGCGGATCTTGCCTCCTACGAGCAGTACTTC	CASSPGADLASYEQYF
TRBV28	TRBJ1-2	.	once	TGTGCCAGCAGTCCAGGAGGCCCCATGGGGGGCTACACCTTC	CASSPGGPMGGYTF
TRBV28	TRBJ2-5	TRBD1	.	TGTGCCAGCAGTTACCCGGGACAGGGAGGAGAGACCCAGTACTTC	CASSYPGQGGETQYF
TRBV20-1	TRBJ2-7	TRBD1	.	TGCAGTGCGACCGAGACAGGGGGTTCCTACAATGAGCAGTACTTC	CSATETGGSYNEQYF
TRBV21-1	TRBJ2-1	.	.	TGTGCCAGCAGCCCAAAAAGAGACAGGGGGCCCTACAATGAGCAGTTCTTC	CASSPKRDRGPYNEQFF
TRBV29-1	TRBJ2-1	TRBD2	.	TGCAGCGTCGTTACTAGCGGGGGCGGGAATGAGCAGTTCTTC	CSVVTSGGGNEQFF
TRBV29-1	TRBJ1-2	TRBD1	.	TGCAGCGTTGCCAGGGGGGAGGGACTGTATGGCTACACCTTC	CSVARGEGLYGYTF
TRBV10-3	TRBJ2-5	.	.	TGTGCCATCAGTGAGGCCCGGGGACTGCAAGAGACCCAGTACTTC	CAISEARGLQETQYF
TRBV7-9	TRBJ2-3	TRBD1	once	TGTGCCAGCAGCCAGACAGGGGATGGGGCAGATACGCAGTATTTT	CASSQTGDGADTQYF
TRBV10-3	TRBJ2-2	.	.	TGTGCCACCGGGACGGCTACGAACACCGGGGAGCTGTTTTTT	CATGTATNTGELFF
TRBV19	TRBJ1-1	.	.	TGTGCCAGTAGTGCAAGAGTAATAGCTTTCTTT	CASSARVIAFF
TRBV18	TRBJ2-5	.	.	TGTACCAGCTCACCAAGCAACGGGGCCAGGGAGACCCAGTACTTC	CTSSPSNGARETQYF
TRBV21-1	TRBJ2-7	.	once	TGTGCCAGCAGCCGCCAGACACCTCGGGCTAGCGGGTTCTACGAGCAGTACTTC	CASSRQTPRASGFYEQYF
TRBV27	TRBJ2-5	TRBD2	.	TGTGCCAGCAGTTTATCGCTCCGGGCTAGCGGGGGGGCGTACCAAGAGACCCAGTACTTC	CASSLSLRASGGAYQETQYF
TRBV25-1	TRBJ2-1	.	.	TGTGCCAGCAGTGAGTCCCACAACAATGAGCAGTTCTTC	CASSESHNNEQFF
TRBV14	TRBJ2-5	.	.	TGTGCCAGCAGCCACCACGGGGAGCAGTACTTC	CASSHHGEQYF